The 17 T cell receptor beta chains listed next were all sequenced from one sample in a study of cytomegalovirus exposure and HLA in healthy donors. The PCR ran on 60 Vbeta and 13 Jbeta primers. Produced via immunoSEQ multiplex PCR; TCRdb's table is partial and in-frame only. The sample shows 170,000 or so clones, 84% of them seen only once. The sample consisted of PBMCs. The receptors derive from a girl aged 10 to 17 in good health and CMV-seropositive.

The V and J genes are TRBV27 and TRBJ2-7, with 12 bases matching TRBD1. This CDR3 is 15 amino acids long. CDR1 is MNHEY, CDR2 SMNVEV, per germline (reference sequence). V dropped 3 bases and J dropped 3; count of bases not matched to a gene: 3. The DNA for the CDR3 is TGTGCCAGCAGTTTTGGGACAGGGGGCCTCTACGAGCAGTACTTC. Amino acids: CASSFGTGGLYEQYF.

The chain combines TRBV11-1 with TRBJ1-1; possible D gene TRBD1, 6 bases. Trimming removed 4 bases from V and 0 bases from J, with 15 bases in between. Germline loops: CDR1 SGHAT, CDR2 FQDESV (reference sequence). The CDR3 length is 16 residues. The CDR3 DNA is TGTGCCAGCAGCTCCCGAGAGGGGACAATGAACACTGAAGCTTTCTTT. Translating gives CASSSREGTMNTEAFF.

This chain connects TRBV28 to TRBJ1-1, with TRBD1 matching over 7 bases. Germline V lookup: CDR1 MDHEN, CDR2 SYDVKM. J lost 5 bases, V lost 7 bases, and 4 bases had no gene match. The CDR3 is 12 amino acids. CDR3 sequence reads: CASTTGRTEAFF. The CDR3 region has the DNA TGTGCCAGCACGACAGGGAGGACTGAAGCTTTCTTT.

The rearrangement joins TRBV15 to TRBJ2-7, with 7 nucleotides matching TRBD1. Trimming cost V 4 bases and J 4 bases; bases outside gene matches: 13. Germline CDR1 is LNHNV and CDR2 is YYDKDF (reference sequence). The CDR3 loop spans 16 amino acids. The CDR3 DNA reads TGTGCCACCAGCACAAGTCTTTCCGGGACAGTGTACGAGCAGTACTTC. This gives the protein CATSTSLSGTVYEQYF.

The chain recombines TRBV11-2 with TRBJ2-2, with TRBD2 matching over 7 bases. Germline values: CDR1 SGHAT, CDR2 FQNNGV. The CDR3 is 16 residues long. The V gene end was trimmed by 4 bases and the J gene end by 4 bases; junction bases not matched to a gene: 9. CDR3 amino acids: CASSSVVRERTGELFF. CDR3 coding DNA: TGTGCCAGCAGCTCCGTTGTGCGGGAGCGCACCGGGGAGCTGTTTTTT.

The genes are TRBV11-3 and TRBJ2-7; TRBD1 matches at 7 bases. The junction had 5 bases not matched to a gene; V was cut back by 3 bases and J by 3 bases. Germline CDR1 is SGHNT and CDR2 is YENEEA. The CDR3 sequence is 14 residues long. CDR3 coding DNA: TGTGCCAGCAGCTTTAACAGGGGCTTCTACGAGCAGTACTTC. Its translation: CASSFNRGFYEQYF.

This clone is medium-sized (0.01 to 0.1%). The chain uses TRBV5-4 and TRBJ1-1; D is undetermined. V was clipped by 0 bases and J by 0 bases, with 12 bases between them. The germline V gene has CDR1 SGHNT and CDR2 YYREEE (reference sequence). This CDR3 region has 16 residues. CDR3 sequence: CASSLGGDELNTEAFF. The CDR3 DNA is TGTGCCAGCAGCTTGGGCGGAGATGAATTGAACACTGAAGCTTTCTTT.

V gene TRBV30 combines with J gene TRBJ2-1, with 7 bases fitting TRBD1. Germline loops: CDR1 GTSNPN, CDR2 SVGIG (reference sequence). This CDR3 is built from 15 residues. V lost 2 bases and J lost 7; bases outside the gene matches: 11. The CDR3 DNA reads TGTGCCTGGAGTCATAGGGGGCGTAAAGGGAATGAGCAGTTCTTC. Its protein product is CAWSHRGRKGNEQFF.

The CDR3: CASSLARQGYGYTF. The DNA for the CDR3 is TGTGCCAGCAGCTTGGCACGGCAGGGATATGGCTACACCTTC. The rearrangement joins TRBV5-4 to TRBJ1-2, with D tentatively TRBD1 (5 bases). CDR1 is SGHNT and CDR2 is YYREEE in the germline V gene (reference sequence). Trimming took off 0 bases at V and 5 bases at J, with 11 bases between the two ends. The CDR3 is made up of 14 amino acids.

The rearrangement joins TRBV6-1 to TRBJ1-1; tentative D call: TRBD1 (6 bases). The CDR3 spans 15 residues. The V and J ends lost 1 base and 7 bases respectively, with 16 bases between them. Germline V gene lookup returns CDR1 MNHNS and CDR2 SASEGT. The CDR3 loop reads CASSEERTGWGEAFF. The CDR3 DNA is TGTGCCAGCAGTGAAGAGCGCACAGGGTGGGGTGAAGCTTTCTTT.

V is TRBV6-4 and J is TRBJ2-3; 9 nucleotides line up with TRBD2. Looked up from germline, CDR1 is MRHNA and CDR2 is SNTAGT. Germline trimming cut 3 bases from V and 5 bases from J; bases unmatched to any gene: 3. CDR3 length: 14 residues. The CDR3 sequence is CASSERGGIDTQYF. CDR3 DNA: TGTGCCAGCAGTGAGCGGGGGGGAATAGATACGCAGTATTTT.

The rearrangement uses TRBV5-1 and TRBJ2-1; 7 bases line up with TRBD2. J gave up 7 bases and V 5 bases, and 6 bases lay outside the gene matches. The CDR3 runs to 13 residues. The germline CDR1 and CDR2 sequences are SGHRS and YFSETQ. The DNA for the CDR3 is TGCGCCAGCAGTAGTGGGGGGGTTAATGAGCAGTTCTTC. Protein: CASSSGGVNEQFF.

The V gene is TRBV2, the J gene TRBJ2-5, with 9 bases fitting TRBD1. The CDR3 has 16 amino acids. V lost 1 base, J lost 5 bases, and 8 bases stayed unmatched. Germline CDR1 SNHLY, CDR2 FYNNEI. CDR3 region: CASSEGADRGMETQYF. In DNA form, the CDR3 reads TGTGCCAGCAGTGAAGGAGCCGACAGGGGGATGGAGACCCAGTACTTC.

This chain connects TRBV11-1 to TRBJ2-7; D may be TRBD2 (6 bases). The CDR3 is made up of 14 amino acids. V was trimmed by 3 bases and J by 4 bases, leaving 13 bases between them. Germline loops: CDR1 SGHAT, CDR2 FQDESV (reference sequence). DNA of the CDR3: TGTGCCAGCAGCTTCTCGGCGGGGAGATACGAGCAGTACTTC. Translating gives CASSFSAGRYEQYF.

The chain uses TRBV6-5 and TRBJ2-1; D is uncertain. The V end was cut by 7 bases, the J end by 5 bases, with 9 bases between. CDR1 and CDR2 from the germline V gene are MNHEY and SVGAGI. The CDR3 runs 12 residues. The CDR3 DNA is TGTGCCAGCATGACTCTTAACAATGAGCAGTTCTTC. It codes for CASMTLNNEQFF.

The CDR3 sequence: CASSYRDSNYEQYF. The CDR3 nucleotides are TGTGCCAGCAGTTACCGGGACAGCAACTACGAGCAGTACTTC. This chain uses TRBV6-9 with TRBJ2-7, with 7 bases fitting TRBD1. V shed 3 bases and J 3 bases; nucleotides not matched to a gene: 5. CDR3 length: 14 amino acids. The germline V gene encodes CDR1 MNHGY and CDR2 SVAAGI.

The chain couples TRBV4-1 to TRBJ1-1, with 9 bases identical to TRBD1. This CDR3 region has 15 residues. The trim removed 3 bases at V and 5 bases at J, leaving 7 bases unmatched. Germline V gene data show CDR1 as MGHRA and CDR2 as YSYEKL. DNA of the CDR3: TGCGCCAGCAGCCACCTGGGACAGGGTAGTACTGAAGCTTTCTTT. Amino acids: CASSHLGQGSTEAFF.